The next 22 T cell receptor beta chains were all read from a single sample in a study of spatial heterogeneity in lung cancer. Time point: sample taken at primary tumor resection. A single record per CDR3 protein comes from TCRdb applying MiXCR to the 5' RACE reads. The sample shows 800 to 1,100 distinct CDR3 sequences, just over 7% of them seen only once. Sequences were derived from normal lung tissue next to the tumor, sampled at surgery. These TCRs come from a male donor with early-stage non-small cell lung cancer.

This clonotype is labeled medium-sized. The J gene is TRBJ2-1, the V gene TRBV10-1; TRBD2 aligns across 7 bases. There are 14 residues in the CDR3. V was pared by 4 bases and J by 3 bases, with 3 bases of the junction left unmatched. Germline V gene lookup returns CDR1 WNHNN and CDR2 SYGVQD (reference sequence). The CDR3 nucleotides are TGCGCCAGCAGTGTGGGGACTAACTACAATGAGCAGTTCTTC. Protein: CASSVGTNYNEQFF.

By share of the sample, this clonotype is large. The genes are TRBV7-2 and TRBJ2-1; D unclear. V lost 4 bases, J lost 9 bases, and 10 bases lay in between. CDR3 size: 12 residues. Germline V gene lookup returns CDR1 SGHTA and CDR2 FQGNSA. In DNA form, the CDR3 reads TGTGCCAGCAGCTCACTGGGTATTGAGCAGTTCTTC. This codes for CASSSLGIEQFF.

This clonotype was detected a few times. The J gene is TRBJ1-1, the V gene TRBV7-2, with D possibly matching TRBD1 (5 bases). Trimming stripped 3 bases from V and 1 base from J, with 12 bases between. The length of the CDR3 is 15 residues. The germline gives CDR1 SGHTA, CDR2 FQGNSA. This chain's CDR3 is CASSLGPSANTEAFF. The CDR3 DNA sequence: TGTGCCAGCAGCTTGGGGCCTTCGGCGAACACTGAAGCTTTCTTT.

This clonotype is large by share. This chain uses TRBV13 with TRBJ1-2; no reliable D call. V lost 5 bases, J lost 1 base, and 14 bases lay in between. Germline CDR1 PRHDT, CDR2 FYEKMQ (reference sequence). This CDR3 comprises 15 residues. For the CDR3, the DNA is TGTGCCAGCAGCCCTCGGACGGATCTTAACTATGGCTACACCTTC. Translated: CASSPRTDLNYGYTF.

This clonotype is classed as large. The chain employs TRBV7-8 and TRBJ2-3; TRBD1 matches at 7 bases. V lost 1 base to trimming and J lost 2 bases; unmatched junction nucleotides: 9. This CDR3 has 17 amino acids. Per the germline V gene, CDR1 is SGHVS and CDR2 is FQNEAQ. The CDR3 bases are TGTGCCAGCAGCTTAGACTCCGGGACAGATAACACAGATACGCAGTATTTT. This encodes CASSLDSGTDNTDTQYF. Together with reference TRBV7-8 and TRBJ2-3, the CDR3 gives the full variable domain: GAGVSQSPRYKVAKRGQDVALRCDPISGHVSLFWYQQALGQGPEFLTYFQNEAQLDKSGLPSDRFFAERPEGSVSTLKIQRTQQEDSAVYLCASSLDSGTDNTDTQYFGPGTRLTVL.

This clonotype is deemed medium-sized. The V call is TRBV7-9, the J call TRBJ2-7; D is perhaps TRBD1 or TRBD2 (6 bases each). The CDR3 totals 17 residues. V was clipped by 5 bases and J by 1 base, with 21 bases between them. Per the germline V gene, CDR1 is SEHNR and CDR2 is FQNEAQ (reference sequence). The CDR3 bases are TGTGCCAGCAGCCTGAGAGGACAGCCGGAGGGGTCCTACGAGCAGTACTTC. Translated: CASSLRGQPEGSYEQYF.

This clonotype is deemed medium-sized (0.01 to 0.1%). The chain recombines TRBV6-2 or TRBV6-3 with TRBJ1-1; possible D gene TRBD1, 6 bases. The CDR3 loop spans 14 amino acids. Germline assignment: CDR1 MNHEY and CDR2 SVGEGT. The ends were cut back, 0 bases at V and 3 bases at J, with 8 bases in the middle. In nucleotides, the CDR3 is TGTGCCAGCAGTTACTCGAGGGGGTACACTGAAGCTTTCTTT. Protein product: CASSYSRGYTEAFF.

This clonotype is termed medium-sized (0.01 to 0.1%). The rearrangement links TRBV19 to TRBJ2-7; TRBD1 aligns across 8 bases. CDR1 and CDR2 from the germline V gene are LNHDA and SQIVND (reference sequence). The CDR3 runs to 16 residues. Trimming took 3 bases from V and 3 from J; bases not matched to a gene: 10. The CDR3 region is CASSMGPGQANYEQYF. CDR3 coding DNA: TGTGCCAGTAGTATGGGGCCGGGACAGGCGAACTACGAGCAGTACTTC.

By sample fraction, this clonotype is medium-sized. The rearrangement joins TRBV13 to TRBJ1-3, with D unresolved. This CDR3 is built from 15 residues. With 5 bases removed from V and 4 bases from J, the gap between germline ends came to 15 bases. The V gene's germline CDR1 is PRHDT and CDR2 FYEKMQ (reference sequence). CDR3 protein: CASSDSRAGGNTIYF. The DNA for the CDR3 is TGTGCCAGCAGCGATAGCCGGGCAGGAGGAAACACCATATATTTT.

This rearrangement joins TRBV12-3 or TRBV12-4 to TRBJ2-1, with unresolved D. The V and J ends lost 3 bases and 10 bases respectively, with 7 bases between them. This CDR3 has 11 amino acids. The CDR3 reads CASSLFGEQFF. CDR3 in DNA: TGTGCCAGCAGTTTGTTTGGGGAGCAGTTCTTC.

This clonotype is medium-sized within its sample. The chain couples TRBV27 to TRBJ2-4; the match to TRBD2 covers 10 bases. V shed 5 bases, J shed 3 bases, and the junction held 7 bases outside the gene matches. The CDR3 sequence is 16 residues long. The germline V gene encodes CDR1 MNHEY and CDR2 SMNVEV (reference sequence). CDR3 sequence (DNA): TGTGCCAGCAGTCTGGGGACTAGCGAAGGCAAAAACATTCAGTACTTC. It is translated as CASSLGTSEGKNIQYF.

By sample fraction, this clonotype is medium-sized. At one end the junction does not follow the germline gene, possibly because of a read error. The CDR3 sequence: CVSSRGLAGQETQYF. The CDR3 bases are TGTGTCAGCAGCCGGGGACTAGCGGGGCAAGAGACCCAGTACTTC. The chain recombines TRBV5-4 with TRBJ2-5; TRBD2 aligns across 13 bases. Germline V gene data show CDR1 as SGHNT and CDR2 as YYREEE (reference sequence). The CDR3 covers 15 residues.

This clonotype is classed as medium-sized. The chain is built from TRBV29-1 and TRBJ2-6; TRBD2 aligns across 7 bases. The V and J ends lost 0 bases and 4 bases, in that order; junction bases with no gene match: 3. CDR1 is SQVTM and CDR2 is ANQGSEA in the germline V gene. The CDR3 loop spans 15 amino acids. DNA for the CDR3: TGCAGCGTTGAAGATTACGGGAGGGGGGCCAACGTCCTGACTTTC. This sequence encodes CSVEDYGRGANVLTF.

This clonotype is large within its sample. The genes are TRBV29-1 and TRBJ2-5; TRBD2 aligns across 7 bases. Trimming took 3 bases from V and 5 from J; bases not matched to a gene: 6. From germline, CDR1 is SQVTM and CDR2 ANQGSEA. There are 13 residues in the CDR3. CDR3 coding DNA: TGCAGCGTTGATGGGGGAGGGGTTGAGACCCAGTACTTC. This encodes CSVDGGGVETQYF.

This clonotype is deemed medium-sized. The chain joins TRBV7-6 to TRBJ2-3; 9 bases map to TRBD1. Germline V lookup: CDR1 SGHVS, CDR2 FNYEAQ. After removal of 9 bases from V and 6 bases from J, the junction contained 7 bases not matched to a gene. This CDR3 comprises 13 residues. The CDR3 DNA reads TGTGCCAGTTCGGGACAGGGAATTGATACGCAGTATTTT. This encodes CASSGQGIDTQYF.

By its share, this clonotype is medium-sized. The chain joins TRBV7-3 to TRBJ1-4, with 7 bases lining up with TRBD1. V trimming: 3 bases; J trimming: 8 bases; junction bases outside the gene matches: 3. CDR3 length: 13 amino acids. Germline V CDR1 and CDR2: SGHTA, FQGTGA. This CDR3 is CASSLNRGEKLFF. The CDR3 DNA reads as TGTGCCAGCAGCTTGAACAGGGGAGAAAAACTGTTTTTT.

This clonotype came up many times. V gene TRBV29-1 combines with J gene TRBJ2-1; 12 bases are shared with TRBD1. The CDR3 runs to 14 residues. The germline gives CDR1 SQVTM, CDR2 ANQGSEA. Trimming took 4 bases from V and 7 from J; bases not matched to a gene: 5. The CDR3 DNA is TGCAGCGTTGGAGGGACAGGGGGCGCGAATGAGCAGTTCTTC. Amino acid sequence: CSVGGTGGANEQFF.

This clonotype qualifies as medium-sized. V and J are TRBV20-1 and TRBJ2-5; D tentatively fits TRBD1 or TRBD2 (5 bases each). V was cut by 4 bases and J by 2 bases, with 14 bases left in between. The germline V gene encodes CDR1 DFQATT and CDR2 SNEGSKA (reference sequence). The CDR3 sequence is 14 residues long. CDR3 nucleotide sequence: TGCAGTGCTAAGTGGGCAGGGAGACAAGAGACCCAGTACTTC. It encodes CSAKWAGRQETQYF.

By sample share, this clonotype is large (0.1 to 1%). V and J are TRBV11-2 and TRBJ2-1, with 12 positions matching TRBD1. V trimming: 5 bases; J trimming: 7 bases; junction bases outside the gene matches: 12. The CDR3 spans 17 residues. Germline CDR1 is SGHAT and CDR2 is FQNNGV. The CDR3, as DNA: TGTGCCAGCAGCCCCAGCCTCGGGACAGGGGGCTGGAATGAGCAGTTCTTC. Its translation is CASSPSLGTGGWNEQFF.

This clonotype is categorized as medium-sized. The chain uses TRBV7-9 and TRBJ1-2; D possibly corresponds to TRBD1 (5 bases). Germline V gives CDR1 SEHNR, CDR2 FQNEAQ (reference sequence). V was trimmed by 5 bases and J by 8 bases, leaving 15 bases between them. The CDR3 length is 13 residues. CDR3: CASSPGPSGGYTF. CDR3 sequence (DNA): TGTGCCAGCAGCCCAGGGCCGTCTGGGGGCTACACCTTC.

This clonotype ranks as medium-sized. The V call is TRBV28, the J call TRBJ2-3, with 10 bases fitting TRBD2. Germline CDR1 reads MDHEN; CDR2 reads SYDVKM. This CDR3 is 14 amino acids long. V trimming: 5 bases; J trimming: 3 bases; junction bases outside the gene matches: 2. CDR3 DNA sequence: TGTGCCAGCAGTCTAGCGGGAGTGACAGATACGCAGTATTTT. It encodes CASSLAGVTDTQYF. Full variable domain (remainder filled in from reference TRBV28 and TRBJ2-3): DVKVTQSSRYLVKRTGEKVFLECVQDMDHENMFWYRQDPGLGLRLIYFSYDVKMKEKGDIPEGYSVSREKKERFSLILESASTNQTSMYLCASSLAGVTDTQYFGPGTRLTVL.

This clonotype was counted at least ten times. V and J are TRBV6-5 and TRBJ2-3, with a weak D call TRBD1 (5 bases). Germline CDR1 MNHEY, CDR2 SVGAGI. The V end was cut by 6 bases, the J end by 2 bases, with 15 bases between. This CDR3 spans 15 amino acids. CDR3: CASRFQGGNTDTQYF. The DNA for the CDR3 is TGTGCCAGCAGGTTTCAGGGCGGCAACACAGATACGCAGTATTTT.